Below are 2 T cell receptor beta chains sequenced from a single sample in a study of cytomegalovirus exposure and HLA in healthy donors. The primer mix had 60 Vbeta and 13 Jbeta primers. TCRdb keeps only in-frame clones here, not all; method: immunoSEQ multiplex PCR. The sample includes about 190,000 clones, roughly three quarters seen only once; the top ten take roughly 1.4%. Sequencing was carried out using PBMCs. The receptors shown here come from a woman aged 45-65 years in good health and CMV-seronegative.

The rearrangement joins TRBV10-2 to TRBJ1-6; 9 bases line up with TRBD1. Germline lookup yields CDR1 WSHSY and CDR2 SAAADI. With V trimmed by 7 bases and J by 0 bases, 10 bases remained unmatched. This CDR3 has 18 residues. The CDR3 region is CASNTQGAGNSYNSPLHF. As DNA, the CDR3 is TGCGCCAGCAACACACAGGGGGCGGGGAACTCCTATAATTCACCCCTCCACTTT.

A single count supports this clone. The gene calls are TRBV6-6 and TRBJ2-3; 9 bases map to TRBD2. The V gene end was trimmed by 7 bases and the J gene end by 5 bases; junction bases not matched to a gene: 13. Germline CDR1 and CDR2: MNHNY and SVGAGI (reference sequence). The CDR3 length is 16 residues. The CDR3 nucleotides read TGTGCCAGCAATCCCTGGGCGGGGGGGCCTGGAGATACGCAGTATTTT. Its translation is CASNPWAGGPGDTQYF.